This T cell receptor beta chain was sequenced for a study of regulatory T cells in long-lasting Graves disease. Overall study context: Antithyroid drug use was under 3 months in newly diagnosed Graves' patients. Study results and caveats: Persistent patients shared more public clonotypes (about 2,700) than newly diagnosed patients (approximately 1,000). Graves' patients with persistent disease showed TCR diversity lower than patients newly diagnosed.

Regarding this clonotype: Its antigen remains unidentified.

Through Arm-PCR of CDR3 regions and iRepertoire HTBI primers, TCR beta libraries were built. TCRdb reanalysed the multiplex PCR reads using MiXCR and keeps one entry per CDR3 protein. Of 350,000 to 400,000 distinct CDR3 sequences listed, 15% to 18% were seen once; the top ten hold around a fifth. Indicated time point: newly diagnosed GD, antithyroid drugs for less than 3 months. PBMC-derived RNA was used for the TCR library. Staff drew 8 to 9 milliliters of peripheral blood into EDTA tubes. Trimming cost V 0 bases and J 2 bases; bases outside gene matches: 6. This CDR3 is 17 amino acids long. CDR1 LGHNT and CDR2 FRNRAP come from the germline V gene.

This receptor was taken from a female donor with Graves disease. Sample: peripheral blood mononuclear cells (PBMCs), taken at new diagnosis, from a patient treated with antithyroid drugs. This sequence joins TRBV12-5 and TRBJ2-3; 9 nucleotides agree with TRBD2. CDR3 in amino acids: CASGLVVAGAFTDTQYF. The CDR3 bases are TGTGCTAGTGGTTTGGTAGTAGCGGGGGCGTTCACAGATACGCAGTATTTT.